These 10 T cell receptor beta chains originate from one sample sequenced in a study of blood T cell repertoires in COVID-19. The data were produced by immunoSEQ multiplex PCR, yet TCRdb's version contains in-frame clones alone and is incomplete. Among about 110,000 clones listed, 88% were seen once. The sequenced sample consisted of peripheral blood. These receptors all come from a woman aged 45-59 years with acute or convalescent COVID-19.

The V call is TRBV5-1, the J call TRBJ2-5; D remains ambiguous. The CDR3 is 13 amino acids. Germline V gene sequence: CDR1 SGHRS, CDR2 YFSETQ. With 3 bases removed from V and 1 base from J, the gap between germline ends came to 7 bases. Here the CDR3 reads CASSYYLQETQYF. The CDR3 nucleotides read TGCGCCAGCAGCTACTACCTCCAAGAGACCCAGTACTTC.

The CDR3 sequence: CASSRQPGHSSEAFF. The CDR3 nucleotides are TGTGCCAGCAGCCGGCAGCCGGGACATTCCTCTGAAGCTTTCTTT. This chain joins TRBV5-5 and TRBJ1-1; weak D call: TRBD1 (6 bases). Germline assignment: CDR1 SGHKS and CDR2 YYEKEE (reference sequence). This CDR3 is 15 amino acids long. V was shortened by 4 bases and J by 6 bases, with 19 bases between the two germline ends.

The DNA of the CDR3 is TGTGCCAGCTCACCGGGACAGGTTCTGGATGAAGCTTTCTTT. Amino acids: CASSPGQVLDEAFF. The chain uses TRBV18 and TRBJ1-1, with 8 bases aligning to TRBD1. With V trimmed by 3 bases and J by 7 bases, 7 bases remained unmatched. This CDR3 is 14 amino acids long. In germline, CDR1 is KGHSH, CDR2 LQKENI.

This chain connects TRBV7-2 to TRBJ2-7; D ambiguous. Germline values: CDR1 SGHTA, CDR2 FQGNSA. The germline V and J ends were trimmed by 6 bases and 0 bases, with 9 bases remaining between them. The CDR3 is made up of 13 amino acids. CDR3 nucleotides: TGTGCCAGCAGATCTCCAGACTCCTACGAGCAGTACTTC. Protein product: CASRSPDSYEQYF.

The chain recombines TRBV5-1 with TRBJ2-3; perhaps TRBD1 as D (6 bases). Trimming took 5 bases from V and 0 from J, leaving 7 bases between them. The CDR3 is 13 residues long. Germline V lookup: CDR1 SGHRS, CDR2 YFSETQ. The CDR3: CASSQGSTDTQYF. CDR3 DNA: TGCGCCAGCAGTCAGGGGAGCACAGATACGCAGTATTTT.

As for this clone: The sample carries other DNA sequences with the same CDR3. The chain links TRBV28 to TRBJ2-7, with D uncertain. The CDR3 contains 11 residues. Trimming shortened V by 5 bases and J by 4 bases, and 6 bases separated the two germline ends. Germline values: CDR1 MDHEN, CDR2 SYDVKM. CDR3 DNA sequence: TGTGCCAGCAGTCACAGATACGAGCAGTACTTC. Protein: CASSHRYEQYF. The variable domain in full, with the rest retrieved from reference TRBV28 and TRBJ2-7, is DVKVTQSSRYLVKRTGEKVFLECVQDMDHENMFWYRQDPGLGLRLIYFSYDVKMKEKGDIPEGYSVSREKKERFSLILESASTNQTSMYLCASSHRYEQYFGPGTRLTVT.

This clone was counted a single time. The CDR3 loop reads CSAVPLQGSSYNEQFF. The CDR3 DNA is TGCAGCGCGGTCCCCCTTCAGGGAAGCTCCTACAATGAGCAGTTCTTC. The chain links TRBV29-1 to TRBJ2-1; D may be TRBD1 (5 bases). V lost 7 bases and J lost 0, with 19 bases in between. The germline V gene has CDR1 SQVTM and CDR2 ANQGSEA. This CDR3 is 16 amino acids long.

The chain uses TRBV5-1 and TRBJ1-2; D is unclear. The ends were cut back, 4 bases at V and 4 bases at J, with 11 bases in the middle. Germline CDR1 SGHRS, CDR2 YFSETQ. The CDR3 covers 13 residues. Here the CDR3 DNA reads TGCGCCAGCAGCCCGAGACACGGCTATGGCTACACCTTC. Translated, it gives CASSPRHGYGYTF.

This clone was seen once. The V and J genes are TRBV24-1 and TRBJ2-5; D might be TRBD2 (5 bases). The CDR3 consists of 15 residues. In germline, CDR1 is KGHDR, CDR2 SFDVKD. Trimming left V 3 bases short and J 5 bases short, with 15 bases between. The CDR3 nucleotides are TGTGCCACCAGTGATGCGACTACACCCGGGGAGACCCAGTACTTC. Translation: CATSDATTPGETQYF.

This chain links TRBV30 with TRBJ1-1, with a possible D match to TRBD1 (5 bases). Germline CDR1 and CDR2: GTSNPN and SVGIG (reference sequence). CDR3 length: 12 amino acids. V was trimmed by 3 bases and J by 2 bases, leaving 7 bases between them. CDR3 region: CAWRDTNTEAFF. The CDR3 DNA follows: TGTGCCTGGAGGGACACTAACACTGAAGCTTTCTTT.